One sample yielded the 14 T cell receptor beta chains listed below, sequenced in a study of post-analysis software for immune sequencing data (dated by TCRdb to the mid-2010s). Summary of the overall study and its limitations: About 5 TRBV segments, including TRBV5-6, TRBV5-1 and TRBV20-1, were significantly more frequent in patients than controls.

The library relied on PCR. The reads were generated on an Illumina HiSeq 2500. Unique molecular identifiers were incorporated into TCR beta cDNA libraries to reduce PCR and sequencing biases. The public sequencing data were trimmed at Q25 with fastp and processed into clonotypes with MiXCR by TCRdb, which kept only in-frame beta chains. Duplicate CDR3 protein sequences are folded into a single record with the most common DNA and genes. This sample has 700,000 to 800,000 distinct CDR3 sequences in its table, and 25% to 30% of those were observed once. Clones ranked in the top ten supply about 0.5% of the sample. What these receptors recognize is not known. Sequenced: blood. The receptors were sampled from a girl aged 10 to 17 with multiple sclerosis.

The sample holds a few counts of this clonotype. The CDR3 region has the DNA TGCAGTGCTAGAGACCCGGGACAGGGAAACTATGGCTACACCTTC. This encodes CSARDPGQGNYGYTF. The chain uses TRBV20-1 and TRBJ1-2, with 9 bases that match TRBD1. V dropped 0 bases and J dropped 2; count of bases not matched to a gene: 4. Germline loops: CDR1 DFQATT, CDR2 SNEGSKA (reference sequence). The CDR3 spans 15 residues.

In this sample, this clonotype turned up a few times. The rearrangement links TRBV29-1 to TRBJ2-1; D is undetermined. From germline, CDR1 is SQVTM and CDR2 ANQGSEA. V lost 4 bases to trimming and J lost 2 bases, with 12 bases between them. There are 14 residues in the CDR3. CDR3 protein: CSVGGTRPYNEQFF. DNA for the CDR3: TGCAGCGTTGGAGGTACACGACCCTACAATGAGCAGTTCTTC.

This clonotype was detected a few times. This chain connects TRBV29-1 to TRBJ1-2, with 8 bases identical to TRBD1. Germline CDR1 SQVTM, CDR2 ANQGSEA. The CDR3 has 15 residues. With 4 bases clipped from V and 1 base from J, the junction kept 8 bases outside the gene matches. The CDR3 here is CSVGPRDRFNYGYTF. The CDR3 DNA reads as TGCAGCGTTGGGCCCCGGGACAGGTTTAACTATGGCTACACCTTC.

This clonotype was seen a single time. The chain employs TRBV15 and TRBJ1-4; 10 bases agree with TRBD1. V dropped 6 bases and J dropped 6; count of bases not matched to a gene: 10. Looked up from germline, CDR1 is LNHNV and CDR2 is YYDKDF (reference sequence). The CDR3 spans 16 residues. CDR3 in amino acids: CATRPTTGQGYEKLFF. CDR3 nucleotide sequence: TGTGCCACCAGGCCCACGACGGGACAGGGGTATGAAAAACTGTTTTTT.

This clonotype appeared a single time. V is TRBV7-2 and J is TRBJ1-4, with 8 nucleotides matching TRBD1. Germline V gene sequence: CDR1 SGHTA, CDR2 FQGNSA. The CDR3 totals 17 residues. Trimming at V came to 2 bases and at J to 5 bases, leaving 10 bases not matched to a gene. CDR3 amino acids: CASSLQLATGGNEKLFF. The DNA for the CDR3 is TGTGCCAGCAGCTTACAGCTTGCTACAGGGGGAAATGAAAAACTGTTTTTT.

The chain combines TRBV21-1 with TRBJ2-7; the table names TRBD1, a call not compared with the DNA. TRBV21-1 has pseudogene status. The CDR3 is 13 residues long. The CDR3 here is CASRGTACYEQYF. In DNA form, the CDR3 reads TGTGCCAGCAGAGGGACCGCATGCTACGAGCAGTACTTC.

This clonotype occurred a few times. The chain uses TRBV7-2 and TRBJ1-2; unclear D gene. Trimming left V 3 bases short and J 2 bases short, with 13 bases between. The V gene's germline CDR1 is SGHTA and CDR2 FQGNSA. This CDR3 region has 15 residues. CDR3 residues: CASSFAAIGNYGYTF. CDR3 bases: TGTGCCAGCAGCTTCGCCGCAATCGGGAACTATGGCTACACCTTC.

The chain is built from TRBV6-2 or TRBV6-3 and TRBJ2-7; D tentatively reads TRBD1 or TRBD2 (5 bases each). Germline V gives CDR1 MNHEY, CDR2 SVGEGT. Trimming took 6 bases from V and 7 from J, leaving 19 bases between them. This CDR3 region has 14 residues. The CDR3 sequence is CASSLNRDGGEQYF. The DNA for the CDR3 is TGTGCCAGCAGCCTAAACCGGGACGGCGGGGAGCAGTACTTC.

There are a few counts of this clonotype. The V call is TRBV6-5, the J call TRBJ1-4; the D is unclear. The CDR3 contains 11 residues. Looked up from germline, CDR1 is MNHEY and CDR2 is SVGAGI. V lost 6 bases, J lost 5 bases, and 4 bases lay in between. The chain's CDR3 is CASRENEKLFF. The CDR3 DNA sequence: TGTGCCAGCAGGGAGAATGAAAAACTGTTTTTT.

J is TRBJ2-3 and V is TRBV4-1; a weak D match, TRBD2 (5 bases). There are 16 residues in the CDR3. Per germline, CDR1 MGHRA and CDR2 YSYEKL. V was trimmed by 5 bases and J by 1 base, leaving 16 bases between them. In DNA form, the CDR3 reads TGCGCCAGCAGCTTACGGTCCGACTACCGCACAGATACGCAGTATTTT. Encoded protein: CASSLRSDYRTDTQYF.

The gene calls are TRBV14 and TRBJ2-7; D unresolved. Germline CDR1 is SGHDN and CDR2 is FVKESK. The CDR3 is made up of 12 amino acids. V lost 1 base and J 10 bases, leaving 11 bases between the germline ends. The CDR3 loop is CASSQARLPQYF. CDR3 sequence (DNA): TGTGCCAGCAGCCAAGCTCGGCTCCCCCAGTACTTC. Complete variable domain (other parts from reference TRBV14 and TRBJ2-7): EAGVTQFPSHSVIEKGQTVTLRCDPISGHDNLYWYRRVMGKEIKFLLHFVKESKQDESGMPNNRFLAERTGGTYSTLKVQPAELEDSGVYFCASSQARLPQYFGPGTRLTVT.

This clonotype was seen ten or more times. The V and J genes are TRBV5-1 and TRBJ2-1, with 11 bases fitting TRBD2. With 4 bases clipped from V and 9 bases from J, the junction kept 9 bases outside the gene matches. The germline V gene has CDR1 SGHRS and CDR2 YFSETQ. The CDR3 loop spans 15 amino acids. The CDR3 region has the DNA TGCGCCAGCAGCAAGGGACTAGCGGAGGGCGGTGAGCAGTTCTTC. Translating gives CASSKGLAEGGEQFF.

This clonotype was observed a handful of times. The rearrangement uses TRBV6-1 and TRBJ2-1, with TRBD2 matching 7 bases. Germline trimming cut 10 bases from V and 0 bases from J; bases unmatched to any gene: 18. This CDR3 is 18 amino acids long. Germline V gives CDR1 MNHNS, CDR2 SASEGT. The CDR3 here is CATRGGSGQPISYNEQFF. The CDR3, as DNA: TGTGCCACCCGCGGGGGTAGCGGGCAACCCATCTCCTACAATGAGCAGTTCTTC.

This clonotype was found a few times. The chain has TRBV3-1 and TRBJ2-7; D not resolved. Trimming took 0 bases from V and 1 from J, leaving 7 bases between them. Germline-derived CDR1 and CDR2 are LGHDT and YNNKEL (reference sequence). This CDR3 region has 14 residues. DNA for the CDR3: TGTGCCAGCAGCCAAGAGGCCAGATCCTACGAGCAGTACTTC. As protein: CASSQEARSYEQYF.